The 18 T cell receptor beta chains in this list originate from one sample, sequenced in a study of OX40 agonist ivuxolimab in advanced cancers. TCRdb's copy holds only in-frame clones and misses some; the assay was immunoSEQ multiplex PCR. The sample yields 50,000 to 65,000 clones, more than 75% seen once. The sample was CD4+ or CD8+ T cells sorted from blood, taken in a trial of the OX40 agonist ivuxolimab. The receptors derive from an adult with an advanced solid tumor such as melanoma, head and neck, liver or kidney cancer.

CDR3 DNA: TGTGCCAGCAGTTACTCAGCAGGACTATCGAATTCACCCCTCCACTTT. Translation gives CASSYSAGLSNSPLHF. The V and J genes are TRBV6-5 and TRBJ1-6; the D is unclear. The CDR3 is 16 amino acids. V lost 0 bases to trimming and J lost 7 bases, with 13 bases between them. Germline values: CDR1 MNHEY, CDR2 SVGAGI.

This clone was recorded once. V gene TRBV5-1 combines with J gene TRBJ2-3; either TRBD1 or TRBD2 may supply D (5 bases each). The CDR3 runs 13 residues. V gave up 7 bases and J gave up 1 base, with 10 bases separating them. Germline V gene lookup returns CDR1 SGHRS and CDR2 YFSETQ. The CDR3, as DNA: TGCGCCAGCGGGGACCTCCGCACAGATACGCAGTATTTT. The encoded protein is CASGDLRTDTQYF.

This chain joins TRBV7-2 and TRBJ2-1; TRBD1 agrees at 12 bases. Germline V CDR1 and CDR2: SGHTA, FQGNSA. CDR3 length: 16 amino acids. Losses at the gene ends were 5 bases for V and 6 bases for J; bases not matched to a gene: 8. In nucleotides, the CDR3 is TGTGCCAGCAGCCGGGGACAGGGGGCGAGTGTCAATGAGCAGTTCTTC. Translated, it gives CASSRGQGASVNEQFF.

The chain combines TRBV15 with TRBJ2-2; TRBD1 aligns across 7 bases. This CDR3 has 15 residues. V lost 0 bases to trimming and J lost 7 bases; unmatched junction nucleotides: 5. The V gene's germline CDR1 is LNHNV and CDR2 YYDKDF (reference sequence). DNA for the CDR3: TGTGCCACCAGCAGAGATTACTCAGGGGGCGGGGAGCTGTTTTTT. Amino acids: CATSRDYSGGGELFF.

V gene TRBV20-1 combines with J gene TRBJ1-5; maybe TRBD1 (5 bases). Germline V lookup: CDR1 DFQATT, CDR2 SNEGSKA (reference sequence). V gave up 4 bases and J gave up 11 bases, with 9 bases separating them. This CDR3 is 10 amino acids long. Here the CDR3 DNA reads TGCAGTGCTAAAGGGGTAACCCAGCATTTT. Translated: CSAKGVTQHF.

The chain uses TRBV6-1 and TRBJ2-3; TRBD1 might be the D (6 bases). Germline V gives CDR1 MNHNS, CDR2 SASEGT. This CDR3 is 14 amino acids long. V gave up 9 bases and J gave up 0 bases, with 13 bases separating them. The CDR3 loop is CASKTGPSTDTQYF. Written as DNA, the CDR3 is TGTGCCAGTAAGACAGGCCCTAGCACAGATACGCAGTATTTT.

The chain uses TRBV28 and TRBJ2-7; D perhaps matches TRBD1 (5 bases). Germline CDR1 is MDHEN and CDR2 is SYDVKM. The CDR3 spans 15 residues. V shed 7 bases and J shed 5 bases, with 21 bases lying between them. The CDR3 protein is CASTSGILYRNEQYF. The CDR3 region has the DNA TGTGCCAGCACGTCAGGCATCCTCTACAGGAACGAGCAGTACTTC.

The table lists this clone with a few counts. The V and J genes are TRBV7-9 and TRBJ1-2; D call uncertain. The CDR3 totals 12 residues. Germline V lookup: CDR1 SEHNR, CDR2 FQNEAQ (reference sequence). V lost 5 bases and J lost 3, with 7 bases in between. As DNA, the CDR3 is TGTGCCAGCAGCCGGGTTGACTATGGCTACACCTTC. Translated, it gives CASSRVDYGYTF.

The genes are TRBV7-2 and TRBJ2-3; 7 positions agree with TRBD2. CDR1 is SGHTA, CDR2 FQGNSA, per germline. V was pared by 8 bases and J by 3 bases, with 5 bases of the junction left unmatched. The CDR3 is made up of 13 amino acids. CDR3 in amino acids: CASGLGVTDTQYF. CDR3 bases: TGTGCCAGCGGACTAGGAGTAACAGATACGCAGTATTTT.

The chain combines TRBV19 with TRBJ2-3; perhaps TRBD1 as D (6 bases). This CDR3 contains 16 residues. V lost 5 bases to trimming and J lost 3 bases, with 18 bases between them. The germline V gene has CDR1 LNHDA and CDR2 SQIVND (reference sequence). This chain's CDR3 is CASSAHSWGLTDTQYF. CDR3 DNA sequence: TGTGCCAGTAGTGCCCACTCGTGGGGGCTAACAGATACGCAGTATTTT.

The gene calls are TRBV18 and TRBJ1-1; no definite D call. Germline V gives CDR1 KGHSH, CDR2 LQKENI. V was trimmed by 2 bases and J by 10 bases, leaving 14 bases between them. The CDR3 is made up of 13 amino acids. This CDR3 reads CASSPGGSHGAFF. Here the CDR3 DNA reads TGTGCCAGCTCACCAGGAGGATCCCACGGAGCTTTCTTT.

Here the CDR3 reads CASSRVAGAGFNEQFF. The CDR3 nucleotides read TGCGCCAGCAGCCGCGTAGCGGGAGCGGGGTTTAATGAGCAGTTCTTC. The chain carries TRBV4-3 and TRBJ2-1; 9 bases are a match to TRBD2. V shed 4 bases, J shed 7 bases, and the junction held 11 bases outside the gene matches. Germline CDR1 is LGHNA and CDR2 is YSLEER. CDR3 length: 16 residues.

The CDR3 bases are TGTGCCAGCACAGGGACTAGCGGGACCCCGGAGGAGTACTTC. It translates to CASTGTSGTPEEYF. The gene calls are TRBV27 and TRBJ2-7; 13 bases agree with TRBD2. V shed 7 bases, J shed 11 bases, and the junction held 11 bases outside the gene matches. The germline CDR1 and CDR2 sequences are MNHEY and SMNVEV (reference sequence). The CDR3 covers 14 residues.

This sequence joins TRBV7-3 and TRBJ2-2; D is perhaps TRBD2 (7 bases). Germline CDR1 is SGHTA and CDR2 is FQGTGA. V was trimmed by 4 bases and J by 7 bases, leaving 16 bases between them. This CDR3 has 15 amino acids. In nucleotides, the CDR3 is TGTGCCAGCAGCTCGTCAGGGGAGGGAAGCGGGGAGCTGTTTTTT. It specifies CASSSSGEGSGELFF.

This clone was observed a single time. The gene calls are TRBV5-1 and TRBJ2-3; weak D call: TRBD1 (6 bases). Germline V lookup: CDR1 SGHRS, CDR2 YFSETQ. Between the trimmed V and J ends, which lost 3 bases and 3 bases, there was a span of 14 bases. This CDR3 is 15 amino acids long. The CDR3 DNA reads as TGCGCCAGCAGCTGGATCAACAGGGAAACAGATACGCAGTATTTT. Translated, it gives CASSWINRETDTQYF.

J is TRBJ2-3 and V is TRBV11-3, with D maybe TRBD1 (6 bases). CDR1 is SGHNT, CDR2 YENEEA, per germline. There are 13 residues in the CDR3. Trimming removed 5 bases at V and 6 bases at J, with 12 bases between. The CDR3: CASSLIRGDTQYF. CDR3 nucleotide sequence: TGTGCCAGCAGCCTAATTAGGGGGGATACGCAGTATTTT. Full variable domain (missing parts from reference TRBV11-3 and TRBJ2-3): EAGVVQSPRYKIIEKKQPVAFWCNPISGHNTLYWYLQNLGQGPELLIRYENEEAVDDSQLPKDRFSAERLKGVDSTLKIQPAELGDSAVYLCASSLIRGDTQYFGPGTRLTVL.

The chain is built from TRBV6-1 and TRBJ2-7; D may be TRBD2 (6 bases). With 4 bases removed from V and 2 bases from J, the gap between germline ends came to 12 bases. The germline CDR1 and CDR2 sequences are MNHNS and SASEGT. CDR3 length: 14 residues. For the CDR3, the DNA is TGTGCCAGCAGTGTAGTAGCGGAGACCTACGAGCAGTACTTC. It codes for CASSVVAETYEQYF.

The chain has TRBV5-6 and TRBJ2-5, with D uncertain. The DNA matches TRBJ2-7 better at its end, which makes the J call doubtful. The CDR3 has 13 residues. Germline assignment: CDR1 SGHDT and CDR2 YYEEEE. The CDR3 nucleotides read TGTGCCAGCAGCTTCGGCAAACCCTACGAGCAGTACTTC. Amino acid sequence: CASSFGKPYEQYF.